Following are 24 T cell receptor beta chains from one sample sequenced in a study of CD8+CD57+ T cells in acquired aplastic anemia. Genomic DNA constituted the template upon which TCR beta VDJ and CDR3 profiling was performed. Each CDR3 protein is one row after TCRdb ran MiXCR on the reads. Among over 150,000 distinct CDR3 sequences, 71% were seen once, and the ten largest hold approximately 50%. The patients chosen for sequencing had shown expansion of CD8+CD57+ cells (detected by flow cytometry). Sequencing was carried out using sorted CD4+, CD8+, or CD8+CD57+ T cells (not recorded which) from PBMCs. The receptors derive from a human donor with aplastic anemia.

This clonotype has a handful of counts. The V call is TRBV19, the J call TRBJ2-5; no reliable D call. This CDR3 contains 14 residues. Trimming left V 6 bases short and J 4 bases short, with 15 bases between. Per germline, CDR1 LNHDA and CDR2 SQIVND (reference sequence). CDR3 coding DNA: TGTGCCAGTAGCATCCCAAAACGAGGAGAGACCCAGTACTTC. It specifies CASSIPKRGETQYF.

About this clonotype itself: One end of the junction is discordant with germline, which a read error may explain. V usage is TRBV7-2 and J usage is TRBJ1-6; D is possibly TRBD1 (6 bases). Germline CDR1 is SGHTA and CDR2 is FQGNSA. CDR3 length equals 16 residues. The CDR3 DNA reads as TGTGCCAGCAGCTTAGCTAACGGACAGCTCAATTCGCCCCTCCACTTT. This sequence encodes CASSLANGQLNSPLHF.

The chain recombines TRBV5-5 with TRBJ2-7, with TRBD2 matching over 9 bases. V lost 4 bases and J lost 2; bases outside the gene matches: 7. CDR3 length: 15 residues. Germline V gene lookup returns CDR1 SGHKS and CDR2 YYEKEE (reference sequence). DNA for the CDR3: TGTGCCAGCAGCCCGAGGGCTAGCGGGACCTACGAGCAGTACTTC. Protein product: CASSPRASGTYEQYF. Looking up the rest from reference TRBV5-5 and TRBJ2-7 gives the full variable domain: DAGVTQSPTHLIKTRGQQVTLRCSPISGHKSVSWYQQVLGQGPQFIFQYYEKEERGRGNFPDRFSARQFPNYSSELNVNALLLGDSALYLCASSPRASGTYEQYFGPGTRLTVT.

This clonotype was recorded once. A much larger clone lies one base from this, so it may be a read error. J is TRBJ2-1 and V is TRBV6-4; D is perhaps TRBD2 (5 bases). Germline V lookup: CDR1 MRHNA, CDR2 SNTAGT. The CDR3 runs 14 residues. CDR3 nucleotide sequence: TGTGCCAGCAGTGACTCGAGTGACTACAATGAGCAGTCCTTC. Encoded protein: CASSDSSDYNEQSF.

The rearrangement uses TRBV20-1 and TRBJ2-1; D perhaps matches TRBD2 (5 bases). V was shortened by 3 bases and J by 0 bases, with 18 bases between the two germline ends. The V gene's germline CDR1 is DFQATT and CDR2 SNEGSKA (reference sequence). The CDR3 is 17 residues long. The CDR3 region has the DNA TGCAGTGCTAGCTCTGGGTTGGACTCGCGCTCCTACAATGAGCAGTTCTTC. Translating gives CSASSGLDSRSYNEQFF.

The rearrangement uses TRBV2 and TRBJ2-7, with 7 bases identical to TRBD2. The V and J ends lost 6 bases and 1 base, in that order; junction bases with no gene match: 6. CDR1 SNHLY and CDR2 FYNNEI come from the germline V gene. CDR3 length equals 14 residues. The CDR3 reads CASRGPGGSYEQYF. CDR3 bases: TGTGCCAGCAGGGGACCCGGGGGGTCCTACGAGCAGTACTTC.

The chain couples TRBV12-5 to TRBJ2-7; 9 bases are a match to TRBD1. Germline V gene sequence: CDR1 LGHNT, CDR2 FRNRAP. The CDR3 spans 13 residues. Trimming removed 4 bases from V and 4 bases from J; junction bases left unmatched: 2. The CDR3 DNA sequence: TGTGCTAGTGGTTCCGGACAGGGGTACGAGCAGTACTTC. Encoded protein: CASGSGQGYEQYF.

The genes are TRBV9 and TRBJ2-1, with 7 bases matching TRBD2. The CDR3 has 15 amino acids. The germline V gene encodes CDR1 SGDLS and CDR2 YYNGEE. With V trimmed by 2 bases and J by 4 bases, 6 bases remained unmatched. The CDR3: CASSVSSGEYNEQFF. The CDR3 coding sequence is TGTGCCAGCAGCGTTTCTAGCGGTGAATACAATGAGCAGTTCTTC.

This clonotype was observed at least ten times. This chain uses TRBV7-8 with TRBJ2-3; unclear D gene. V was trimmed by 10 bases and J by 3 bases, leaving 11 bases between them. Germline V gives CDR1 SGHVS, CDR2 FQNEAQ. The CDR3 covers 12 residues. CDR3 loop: CATLGPTDTQYF. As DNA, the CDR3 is TGTGCCACCTTAGGGCCGACAGATACGCAGTATTTT.

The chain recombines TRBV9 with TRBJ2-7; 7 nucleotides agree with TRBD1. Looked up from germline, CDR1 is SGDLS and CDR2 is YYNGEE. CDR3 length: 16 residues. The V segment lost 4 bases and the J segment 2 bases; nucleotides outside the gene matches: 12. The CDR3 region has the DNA TGTGCCAGCAGCTCCCCACCCGGACAGGCCGCCTACGAGCAGTACTTC. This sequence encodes CASSSPPGQAAYEQYF. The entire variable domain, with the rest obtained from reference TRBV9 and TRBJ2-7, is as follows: DSGVTQTPKHLITATGQRVTLRCSPRSGDLSVYWYQQSLDQGLQFLIQYYNGEERAKGNILERFSAQQFPDLHSELNLSSLELGDSALYFCASSSPPGQAAYEQYFGPGTRLTVT.

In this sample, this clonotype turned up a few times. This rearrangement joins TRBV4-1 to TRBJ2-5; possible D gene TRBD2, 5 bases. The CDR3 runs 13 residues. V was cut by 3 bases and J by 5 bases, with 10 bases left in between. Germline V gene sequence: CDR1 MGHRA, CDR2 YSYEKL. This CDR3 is CASSHEGGETQYF. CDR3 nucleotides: TGCGCCAGCAGCCATGAAGGCGGGGAGACCCAGTACTTC.

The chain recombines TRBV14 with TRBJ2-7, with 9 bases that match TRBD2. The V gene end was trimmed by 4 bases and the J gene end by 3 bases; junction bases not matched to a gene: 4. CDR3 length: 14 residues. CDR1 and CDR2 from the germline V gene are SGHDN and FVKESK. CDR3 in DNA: TGTGCCAGCAGCCTTCAAGCGGGGGGCTACGAGCAGTACTTC. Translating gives CASSLQAGGYEQYF.

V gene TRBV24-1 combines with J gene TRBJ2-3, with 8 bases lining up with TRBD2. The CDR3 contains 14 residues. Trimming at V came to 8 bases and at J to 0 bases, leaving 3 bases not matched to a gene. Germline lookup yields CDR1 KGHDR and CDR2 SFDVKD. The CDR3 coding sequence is TGTGCCACCACAACTAGCGGTAGCACAGATACGCAGTATTTT. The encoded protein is CATTTSGSTDTQYF.

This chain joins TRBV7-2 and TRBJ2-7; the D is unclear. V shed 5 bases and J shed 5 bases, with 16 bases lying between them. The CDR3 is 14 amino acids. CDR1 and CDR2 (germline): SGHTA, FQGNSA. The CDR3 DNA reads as TGTGCCAGCAGCAAAGAAAGACCGCCCCACGAGCAGTACTTC. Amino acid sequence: CASSKERPPHEQYF.

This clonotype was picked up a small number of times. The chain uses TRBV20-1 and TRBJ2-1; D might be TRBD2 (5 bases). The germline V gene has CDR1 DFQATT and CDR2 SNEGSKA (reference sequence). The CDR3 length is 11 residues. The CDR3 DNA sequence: TGCGGGGAGTTGAAGTACAATGAGCAGTTCTTC. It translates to CGELKYNEQFF.

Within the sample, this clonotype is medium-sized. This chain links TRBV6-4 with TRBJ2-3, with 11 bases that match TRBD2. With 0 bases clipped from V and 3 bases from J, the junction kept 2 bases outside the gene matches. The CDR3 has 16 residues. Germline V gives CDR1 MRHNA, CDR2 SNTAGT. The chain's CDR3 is CASSDSSGGATDTQYF. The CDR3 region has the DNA TGTGCCAGCAGTGACTCTAGCGGGGGGGCTACAGATACGCAGTATTTT.

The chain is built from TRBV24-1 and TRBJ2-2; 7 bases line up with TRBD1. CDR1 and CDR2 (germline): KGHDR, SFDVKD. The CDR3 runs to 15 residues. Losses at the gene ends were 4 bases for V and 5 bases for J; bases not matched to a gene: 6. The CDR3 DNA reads TGTGCCACCAGTGACCCCACAGGGGCTACCGGGGAGCTGTTTTTT. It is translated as CATSDPTGATGELFF.

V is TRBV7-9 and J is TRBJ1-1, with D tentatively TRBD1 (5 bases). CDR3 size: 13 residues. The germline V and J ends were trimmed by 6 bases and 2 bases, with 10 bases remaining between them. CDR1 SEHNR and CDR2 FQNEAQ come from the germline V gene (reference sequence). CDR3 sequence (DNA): TGTGCCAGCAGACCAGGGATTAACACTGAAGCTTTCTTT. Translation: CASRPGINTEAFF.

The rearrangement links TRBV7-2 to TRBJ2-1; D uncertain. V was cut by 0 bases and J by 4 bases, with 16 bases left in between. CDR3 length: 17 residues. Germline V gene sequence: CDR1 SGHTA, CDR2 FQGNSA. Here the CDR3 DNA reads TGTGCCAGCAGCTTAGCGGGCTCGGGCCTAATGTACAATGAGCAGTTCTTC. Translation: CASSLAGSGLMYNEQFF.

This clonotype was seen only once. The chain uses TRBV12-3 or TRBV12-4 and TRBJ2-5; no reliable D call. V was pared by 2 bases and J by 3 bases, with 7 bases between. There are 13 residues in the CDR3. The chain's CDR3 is CASSLMAEETQYF. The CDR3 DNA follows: TGTGCCAGCAGTTTAATGGCGGAAGAGACCCAGTACTTC.

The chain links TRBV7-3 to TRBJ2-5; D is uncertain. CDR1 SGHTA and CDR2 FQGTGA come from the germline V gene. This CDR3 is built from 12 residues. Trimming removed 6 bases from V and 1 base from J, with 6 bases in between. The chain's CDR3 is CASSPPQETQYF. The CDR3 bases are TGTGCCAGCAGTCCTCCCCAAGAGACCCAGTACTTC. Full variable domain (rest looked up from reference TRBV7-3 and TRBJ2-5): GAGVSQTPSNKVTEKGKYVELRCDPISGHTALYWYRQSLGQGPEFLIYFQGTGAADDSGLPNDRFFAVRPEGSVSTLKIQRTERGDSAVYLCASSPPQETQYFGPGTRLLVL.

CDR3 sequence: CASSLGLTRQETQYF. The CDR3 DNA reads as TGTGCCAGCAGCTTGGGACTAACTAGACAAGAGACCCAGTACTTC. The V gene is TRBV7-8, the J gene TRBJ2-5; 7 bases map to TRBD2. The CDR3 is made up of 15 amino acids. V lost 3 bases and J lost 2; bases outside the gene matches: 6. Germline V gives CDR1 SGHVS, CDR2 FQNEAQ.

CDR3: CASSPRRRQGAQPQHF. The CDR3 region has the DNA TGTGCCAGCAGTCCACGTAGGCGACAAGGGGCACAGCCCCAGCATTTT. The V gene is TRBV25-1, the J gene TRBJ1-5, with a tentative D call TRBD1 (5 bases). There are 16 residues in the CDR3. Trimming stripped 5 bases from V and 7 bases from J, with 21 bases between. From germline, CDR1 is MGHDK and CDR2 SYGVNS.

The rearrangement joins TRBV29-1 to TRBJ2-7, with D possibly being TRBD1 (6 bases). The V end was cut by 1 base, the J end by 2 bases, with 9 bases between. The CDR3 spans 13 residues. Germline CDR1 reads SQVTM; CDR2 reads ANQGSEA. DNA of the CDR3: TGCAGCGTTGAAGGGACAGCCACCTACGAGCAGTACTTC. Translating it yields CSVEGTATYEQYF.